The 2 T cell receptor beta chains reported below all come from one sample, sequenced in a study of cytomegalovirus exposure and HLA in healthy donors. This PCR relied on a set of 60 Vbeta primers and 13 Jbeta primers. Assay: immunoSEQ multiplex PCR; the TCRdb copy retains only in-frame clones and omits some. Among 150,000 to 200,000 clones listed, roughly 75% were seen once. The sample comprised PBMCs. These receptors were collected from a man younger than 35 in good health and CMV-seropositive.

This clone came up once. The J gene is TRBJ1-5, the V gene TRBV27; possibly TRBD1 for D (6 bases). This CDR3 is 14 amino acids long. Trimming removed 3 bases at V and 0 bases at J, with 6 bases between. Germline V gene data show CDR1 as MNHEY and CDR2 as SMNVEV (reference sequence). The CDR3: CASSFRGSNQPQHF. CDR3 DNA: TGTGCCAGCAGTTTCAGGGGTAGCAATCAGCCCCAGCATTTT.

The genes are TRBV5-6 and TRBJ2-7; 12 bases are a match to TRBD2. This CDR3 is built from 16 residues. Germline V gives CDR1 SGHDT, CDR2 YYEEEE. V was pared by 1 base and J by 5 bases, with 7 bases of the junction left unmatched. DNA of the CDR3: TGTGCCAGCAGCTTGCCAACGACTAGCGGGAGTAACGAGCAGTACTTC. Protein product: CASSLPTTSGSNEQYF.